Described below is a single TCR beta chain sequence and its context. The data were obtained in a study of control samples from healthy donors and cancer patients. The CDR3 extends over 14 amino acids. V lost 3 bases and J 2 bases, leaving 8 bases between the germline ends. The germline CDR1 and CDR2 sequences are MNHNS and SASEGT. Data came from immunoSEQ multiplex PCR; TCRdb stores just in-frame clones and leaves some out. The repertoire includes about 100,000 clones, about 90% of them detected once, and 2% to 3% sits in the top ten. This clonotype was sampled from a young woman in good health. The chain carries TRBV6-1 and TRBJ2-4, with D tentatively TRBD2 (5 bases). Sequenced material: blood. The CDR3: CASSDRETKNIQYF. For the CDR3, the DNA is TGTGCCAGCAGTGACCGGGAAACCAAAAACATTCAGTACTTC.